The clone carrying this TCR beta chain was detected a few times. V shed 1 base and J shed 10 bases, with 14 bases lying between them. There are 15 residues in the CDR3. In germline, CDR1 is LGHNA, CDR2 YSLEER. The record originates from a study of molecular identifiers for immune sequencing clone quantification. Each CDR3 protein gets one entry after TCRdb re-called the PCR reads with MiXCR. The data show about half a million distinct CDR3 sequences, with over 20% seen just once and around 0.84% held by the top ten. The specimen was naive CD8+ T cells from blood, with Jurkat cell RNA spiked in. The subset: FACS-sorted CD8+CD4-CCR7+CD45RA+ naive T cells. This sequence originates from a human donor in good health. Some libraries in this study had Jurkat cell RNA spiked in. The chain is built from TRBV4-3 and TRBJ1-6; D is uncertain. The DNA of the CDR3 is TGCGCCAGCAGCCAAGGTGACTCCCTCAGATCACCCCTCCACTTT. Its translation: CASSQGDSLRSPLHF.